One and the same sample provided the 2 T cell receptor beta chains below, sequenced in a study of vaccination and CD4 T cells after COVID-19. Specified treatment: 10-day PBMC culture with coronavirus spike peptide pools or control peptides (ViraFEST assay). These receptors are not linked to any known antigen. Once obtained from cultured CD4+ T cells, the DNA was sequenced using the Oncomine TCR Beta short-read assay. TCRdb re-called the PCR reads through MiXCR, storing one row per CDR3 protein. Of 9,500 to 11,000 distinct CDR3 sequences in the sample, more than 65% are singletons; the top ten hold roughly 13%. Sequences were obtained from CD4+ T cells from blood, cultured in vitro. The receptors originated from a human donor who had recovered from COVID-19.

This clonotype turned up a few times. The rearrangement links TRBV20-1 to TRBJ1-5; D unresolved. V was trimmed by 6 bases and J by 2 bases, leaving 11 bases between them. The CDR3 contains 13 residues. Germline values: CDR1 DFQATT, CDR2 SNEGSKA (reference sequence). CDR3 loop: CSAPILGNQPQHF. The CDR3 DNA reads as TGCAGTGCCCCGATATTGGGCAATCAGCCCCAGCATTTT.

This clonotype was picked up a small number of times. The chain has TRBV6-1 and TRBJ1-6; 9 bases are a match to TRBD1. CDR3 size: 15 residues. The V and J ends lost 7 bases and 6 bases, in that order; junction bases with no gene match: 7. Germline V CDR1 and CDR2: MNHNS, SASEGT. This chain's CDR3 is CASTTGGIGNSPLHF. CDR3 coding DNA: TGTGCCAGCACAACAGGGGGCATTGGTAATTCACCCCTCCACTTT.